These 8 T cell receptor beta chains came from one sample sequenced in a study of cytomegalovirus exposure and HLA in healthy donors. Primers for the PCR totalled 60 Vbeta and 13 Jbeta. The protocol was immunoSEQ multiplex PCR, while the TCRdb copy is restricted to in-frame clones and leaves out a portion. The sample lists roughly 160,000 clones, roughly 80% occurring once. Source material: PBMCs. These receptors originate from a male donor in good health and CMV-seronegative.

The genes are TRBV27 and TRBJ2-7, with 7 bases aligning to TRBD1. The CDR3 extends over 14 amino acids. The V segment lost 6 bases and the J segment 2 bases; nucleotides outside the gene matches: 7. Per the germline V gene, CDR1 is MNHEY and CDR2 is SMNVEV (reference sequence). The CDR3 DNA reads as TGTGCCAGCAGCGCCGGGACAGCGACCTACGAGCAGTACTTC. Its translation: CASSAGTATYEQYF.

This clone was counted a single time. The CDR3 coding sequence is TGCGCCAGCGGACTCCGGGGGGGGAACGAGCAGTACTTC. This encodes CASGLRGGNEQYF. The rearrangement joins TRBV5-1 to TRBJ2-7; 8 positions match TRBD2. This CDR3 has 13 residues. The V and J ends lost 7 bases and 5 bases, in that order; junction bases with no gene match: 8. Germline V lookup: CDR1 SGHRS, CDR2 YFSETQ.

This clone was seen only a few times. The rearrangement uses TRBV6-6 and TRBJ2-7, with a weak D call TRBD2 (5 bases). Trimming left V 6 bases short and J 1 base short, with 13 bases between. The CDR3 is 14 amino acids. CDR1 MNHNY and CDR2 SVGAGI come from the germline V gene (reference sequence). The CDR3 nucleotides are TGTGCCAGCAGGAACAACGGGATTTCCTACGAGCAGTACTTC. This gives the protein CASRNNGISYEQYF.

This chain joins TRBV15 and TRBJ2-3, with TRBD2 matching over 7 bases. V lost 6 bases and J lost 3; bases outside the gene matches: 3. Per the germline V gene, CDR1 is LNHNV and CDR2 is YYDKDF (reference sequence). The CDR3 totals 13 residues. The CDR3 loop reads CATRPSGTDTQYF. The CDR3 bases are TGTGCCACCAGGCCTAGCGGTACAGATACGCAGTATTTT.

The rearrangement links TRBV4-3 to TRBJ1-6; 9 positions agree with TRBD1. Per germline, CDR1 LGHNA and CDR2 YSLEER. The CDR3 covers 19 residues. After removal of 0 bases from V and 5 bases from J, the junction contained 11 bases not matched to a gene. The CDR3 loop is CASSQDRSSGTGNNSPLHF. The CDR3 DNA is TGCGCCAGCAGCCAAGATCGTTCAAGTGGGACAGGGAATAATTCACCCCTCCACTTT.

The chain joins TRBV2 to TRBJ2-7, with D perhaps matching TRBD1 (5 bases). Trimming left V 4 bases short and J 1 base short, with 8 bases between. Germline CDR1 reads SNHLY; CDR2 reads FYNNEI. This CDR3 contains 13 residues. DNA of the CDR3: TGTGCCAGCAGTGGGACAACATCCTACGAGCAGTACTTC. It specifies CASSGTTSYEQYF.

This clone appeared a single time. The gene calls are TRBV2 and TRBJ2-3, with 11 bases aligning to TRBD2. The V gene end was trimmed by 8 bases and the J gene end by 7 bases; junction bases not matched to a gene: 8. Germline CDR1 and CDR2: SNHLY and FYNNEI. This CDR3 has 14 amino acids. The chain's CDR3 is CASAIAGGLNTQYF. CDR3 nucleotides: TGTGCCAGCGCTATAGCGGGAGGGTTGAATACGCAGTATTTT.

This clone has a handful of counts. The chain couples TRBV4-3 to TRBJ1-1; the match to TRBD1 covers 9 bases. V dropped 3 bases and J dropped 5; count of bases not matched to a gene: 7. Germline V CDR1 and CDR2: LGHNA, YSLEER. This CDR3 has 15 amino acids. The CDR3 here is CASSQRMTGGTEAFF. The CDR3 DNA reads TGCGCCAGCAGCCAGAGAATGACAGGGGGAACTGAAGCTTTCTTT.